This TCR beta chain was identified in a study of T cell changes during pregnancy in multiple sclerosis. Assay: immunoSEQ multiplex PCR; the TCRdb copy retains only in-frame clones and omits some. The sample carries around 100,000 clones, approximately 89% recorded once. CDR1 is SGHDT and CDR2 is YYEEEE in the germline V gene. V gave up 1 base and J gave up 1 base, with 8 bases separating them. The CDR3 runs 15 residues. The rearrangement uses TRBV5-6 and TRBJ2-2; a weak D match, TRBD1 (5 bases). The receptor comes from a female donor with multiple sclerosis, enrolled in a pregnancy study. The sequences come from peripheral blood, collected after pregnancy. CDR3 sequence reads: CASSLITGNTGELFF. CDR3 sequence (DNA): TGTGCCAGCAGCTTGATCACAGGGAACACCGGGGAGCTGTTTTTT.